The rows below give T cell receptor beta chains drawn from one sample of a study of blood T cell repertoires in COVID-19. TCRdb's copy holds only in-frame clones and misses some; the assay was immunoSEQ multiplex PCR. The repertoire holds approximately 240,000 clones, with about 85% as singletons. The sequencing input was peripheral blood. These TCRs come from an elderly woman with active or convalescent COVID-19. CDR3s include the opening cysteine and the closing phenylalanine or tryptophan. The order of the fields is CDR3 protein, CDR3 DNA, D gene, J gene, V gene, clone size. D genes are given only for firm matches. The size entry is marked missing in some rows and otherwise reads once, few, many or a size class.

CDR3aa: CSVEGSRTGMETQYF; CDR3nt: TGCAGCGTTGAAGGTTCCCGGACAGGGATGGAGACCCAGTACTTC; d_gene: TRBD1; j_gene: TRBJ2-5; v_gene: TRBV29-1; abundance: few
CDR3aa: CASSGRGTEAFF; CDR3nt: TGTGCCAGCAGCGGAAGGGGGACTGAAGCTTTCTTT; d_gene: NA; j_gene: TRBJ1-1; v_gene: TRBV5-4; abundance: few
CDR3aa: CASSQEDRPTPEAFF; CDR3nt: TGCGCCAGCAGCCAAGAGGACAGGCCAACGCCTGAAGCTTTCTTT; d_gene: TRBD1; j_gene: TRBJ1-1; v_gene: TRBV4-1; abundance: NA
CDR3aa: CASSQGGQVNTEAFF; CDR3nt: TGTGCCAGCAGCCAAGGGGGACAGGTGAACACTGAAGCTTTCTTT; d_gene: TRBD1; j_gene: TRBJ1-1; v_gene: TRBV4-2; abundance: NA
CDR3aa: CASSLSRQGSWETQYF; CDR3nt: TGTGCCAGCAGTTTATCCCGACAGGGATCATGGGAGACCCAGTACTTC; d_gene: TRBD1; j_gene: TRBJ2-5; v_gene: TRBV28; abundance: NA
CDR3aa: CASAAERASYSYNEQFF; CDR3nt: TGTGCTAGTGCCGCAGAGCGGGCGTCGTACTCCTACAATGAGCAGTTCTTC; d_gene: NA; j_gene: TRBJ2-1; v_gene: TRBV12-5; abundance: once
CDR3aa: CASSSWTGNYEQYF; CDR3nt: TGCGCCAGCAGCTCGTGGACAGGAAATTACGAGCAGTACTTC; d_gene: TRBD1; j_gene: TRBJ2-7; v_gene: TRBV5-1; abundance: NA
CDR3aa: CASRRQYSTEAFF; CDR3nt: TGTGCCAGCAGGCGACAGTATTCCACTGAAGCTTTCTTT; d_gene: NA; j_gene: TRBJ1-1; v_gene: TRBV12-3/TRBV12-4; abundance: NA
CDR3aa: CASSIQQGGYEQYF; CDR3nt: TGTGCCAGTAGTATTCAACAGGGGGGATACGAGCAGTACTTC; d_gene: TRBD1; j_gene: TRBJ2-7; v_gene: TRBV19; abundance: once
CDR3aa: CASSQDRETGLAGGNYEQYF; CDR3nt: TGTGCCAGCAGCCAAGATAGGGAGACAGGACTAGCGGGGGGCAACTACGAGCAGTACTTC; d_gene: TRBD2; j_gene: TRBJ2-7; v_gene: TRBV3-1/TRBV3-2; abundance: NA
CDR3aa: CASSLSVQGAADTQYF; CDR3nt: TGTGCCAGCAGTTTATCGGTGCAGGGGGCCGCAGATACGCAGTATTTT; d_gene: TRBD1; j_gene: TRBJ2-3; v_gene: TRBV27; abundance: once
CDR3aa: CASRDPQGSQDGYTF; CDR3nt: TGCGCCAGCAGAGACCCACAGGGTTCGCAGGATGGCTACACCTTC; d_gene: NA; j_gene: TRBJ1-2; v_gene: TRBV5-1; abundance: NA
CDR3aa: CASSPQRGLAGFDTDTQYF; CDR3nt: TGTGCCAGCAGTCCTCAACGGGGGCTAGCGGGGTTCGACACAGATACGCAGTATTTT; d_gene: TRBD2; j_gene: TRBJ2-3; v_gene: TRBV6-6; abundance: few
CDR3aa: CASNLRGREVDTQYF; CDR3nt: TGTGCCAGTAACCTCAGGGGGCGAGAGGTAGATACGCAGTATTTT; d_gene: TRBD1; j_gene: TRBJ2-3; v_gene: TRBV19; abundance: NA
CDR3aa: CASSLGQDRGDYSNQPQHF; CDR3nt: TGTGCCAGCAGCTTAGGTCAGGACAGGGGAGACTATAGCAATCAGCCCCAGCATTTT; d_gene: TRBD1; j_gene: TRBJ1-5; v_gene: TRBV7-3; abundance: few
CDR3aa: CASSPGITDSPLHF; CDR3nt: TGTGCCAGCAGCCCGGGAATTACAGATTCACCCCTCCACTTT; d_gene: NA; j_gene: TRBJ1-6; v_gene: TRBV4-2; abundance: NA
CDR3aa: CASSAGRGGDTQYF; CDR3nt: TGTGCCAGCAGCGCGGGACGGGGGGGCGATACGCAGTATTTT; d_gene: TRBD2; j_gene: TRBJ2-3; v_gene: TRBV9; abundance: few
CDR3aa: CASSRGQGPRQPQHF; CDR3nt: TGTGCCAGCAGCCGCGGACAGGGTCCAAGGCAGCCCCAGCATTTT; d_gene: TRBD1; j_gene: TRBJ1-5; v_gene: TRBV28; abundance: once
CDR3aa: CASSPDREGEAFF; CDR3nt: TGTGCCAGCTCGCCGGACAGGGAGGGTGAAGCTTTCTTT; d_gene: TRBD1; j_gene: TRBJ1-1; v_gene: TRBV18; abundance: NA
CDR3aa: CASSQDPSTSGRVYEQYF; CDR3nt: TGCGCCAGCAGCCAAGATCCCTCCACTAGCGGGAGAGTTTACGAGCAGTACTTC; d_gene: TRBD2; j_gene: TRBJ2-7; v_gene: TRBV4-3; abundance: NA
CDR3aa: CASSELGELFF; CDR3nt: TGTGCCAGCAGTGAACTCGGGGAGCTGTTTTTT; d_gene: NA; j_gene: TRBJ2-2; v_gene: TRBV2; abundance: NA
CDR3aa: CASSQKDSRSTNEKLFF; CDR3nt: TGTGCCAGCAGCCAAAAGGACAGCCGATCAACTAATGAAAAACTGTTTTTT; d_gene: NA; j_gene: TRBJ1-4; v_gene: TRBV4-2; abundance: once
CDR3aa: CASSQGLESSYNEQFF; CDR3nt: TGCGCCAGCAGCCAAGGACTAGAGAGCTCCTACAATGAGCAGTTCTTC; d_gene: NA; j_gene: TRBJ2-1; v_gene: TRBV4-3; abundance: NA
CDR3aa: CASSYSRQGNYGYTF; CDR3nt: TGTGCCAGCAGTTACTCGAGACAGGGGAACTATGGCTACACCTTC; d_gene: TRBD1; j_gene: TRBJ1-2; v_gene: TRBV6-5; abundance: NA
CDR3aa: CSVGQDPYNEQFF; CDR3nt: TGCAGCGTGGGACAGGACCCCTACAATGAGCAGTTCTTC; d_gene: TRBD1; j_gene: TRBJ2-1; v_gene: TRBV29-1; abundance: NA
CDR3aa: CASSLAGLQYF; CDR3nt: TGCGCCAGCAGCTTGGCGGGACTCCAGTATTTT; d_gene: NA; j_gene: TRBJ2-3; v_gene: TRBV5-1; abundance: few
CDR3aa: CASSTGTGNNYGYTF; CDR3nt: TGCGCCAGCAGCACCGGGACAGGGAATAACTATGGCTACACCTTC; d_gene: TRBD1; j_gene: TRBJ1-2; v_gene: TRBV5-1; abundance: once
CDR3aa: CASSLEGGKAGELFF; CDR3nt: TGCGCCAGCAGCTTGGAAGGGGGCAAGGCCGGGGAGCTGTTTTTT; d_gene: TRBD1; j_gene: TRBJ2-2; v_gene: TRBV5-1; abundance: NA
CDR3aa: CASSQDLRGGGDTGELFF; CDR3nt: TGCGCCAGCAGCCAAGATCTGCGGGGCGGTGGTGACACCGGGGAGCTGTTTTTT; d_gene: NA; j_gene: TRBJ2-2; v_gene: TRBV4-3; abundance: NA
CDR3aa: CASSFTGRLTEAFF; CDR3nt: TGTGCCAGCAGCTTCACAGGGCGGCTAACTGAAGCTTTCTTT; d_gene: NA; j_gene: TRBJ1-1; v_gene: TRBV7-2; abundance: NA
CDR3aa: CASSLRGRVIITEAFF; CDR3nt: TGTGCCAGCAGCCTCAGGGGAAGGGTGATCATCACTGAAGCTTTCTTT; d_gene: NA; j_gene: TRBJ1-1; v_gene: TRBV27; abundance: once
CDR3aa: CASSLGAGGHYGYTF; CDR3nt: TGTGCCAGCAGCCTGGGTGCAGGGGGTCACTATGGCTACACCTTC; d_gene: TRBD1; j_gene: TRBJ1-2; v_gene: TRBV11-2; abundance: NA
CDR3aa: CASSLGGTSGIVTQYF; CDR3nt: TGTGCCAGCAGCTTAGGGGGGACGAGCGGGATTGTGACCCAGTACTTC; d_gene: TRBD2; j_gene: TRBJ2-5; v_gene: TRBV7-2; abundance: NA
CDR3aa: CASSQEPGLVTEAFF; CDR3nt: TGTGCCAGCAGCCAAGAACCAGGCCTCGTCACTGAAGCTTTCTTT; d_gene: NA; j_gene: TRBJ1-1; v_gene: TRBV4-2; abundance: NA
CDR3aa: CASSAFGTSGYIQYF; CDR3nt: TGTGCCAGCAGCGCCTTTGGGACTAGCGGGTACATTCAGTACTTC; d_gene: TRBD2; j_gene: TRBJ2-4; v_gene: TRBV9; abundance: NA
CDR3aa: CASSQQGLTEAFF; CDR3nt: TGCGCCAGCAGCCAACAGGGTTTGACTGAAGCTTTCTTT; d_gene: NA; j_gene: TRBJ1-1; v_gene: TRBV5-1; abundance: NA
CDR3aa: CASSLQGAQSPLHF; CDR3nt: TGTGCCAGCAGCTTGCAGGGGGCCCAGTCACCCCTCCACTTT; d_gene: TRBD1; j_gene: TRBJ1-6; v_gene: TRBV5-4; abundance: NA
CDR3aa: CASSSTGITEAFF; CDR3nt: TGTGCCAGCTCGTCCACAGGGATCACTGAAGCTTTCTTT; d_gene: NA; j_gene: TRBJ1-1; v_gene: TRBV18; abundance: NA
CDR3aa: CASSYESGRGETQYF; CDR3nt: TGTGCCAGCAGTTACGAGAGCGGGAGAGGGGAGACCCAGTACTTC; d_gene: TRBD2; j_gene: TRBJ2-5; v_gene: TRBV6-5; abundance: NA
CDR3aa: CATAREGVRAPLHF; CDR3nt: TGTGCCACGGCCCGGGAGGGGGTAAGAGCGCCCCTCCACTTT; d_gene: NA; j_gene: TRBJ1-6; v_gene: TRBV19; abundance: NA
CDR3aa: CASSSIPSGGGSTDTQYF; CDR3nt: TGCGCCAGCAGCTCAATCCCTTCCGGGGGGGGGAGCACAGATACGCAGTATTTT; d_gene: TRBD2; j_gene: TRBJ2-3; v_gene: TRBV5-1; abundance: NA
CDR3aa: CASSLSGGHSTDTQYF; CDR3nt: TGTGCCAGCAGTTTATCCGGGGGTCATAGCACAGATACGCAGTATTTT; d_gene: NA; j_gene: TRBJ2-3; v_gene: TRBV27; abundance: NA
CDR3aa: CASSFMDGGAGSYNEQFF; CDR3nt: TGTGCCAGCAGTTTCATGGACGGGGGGGCCGGGTCCTACAATGAGCAGTTCTTC; d_gene: TRBD2; j_gene: TRBJ2-1; v_gene: TRBV28; abundance: once
CDR3aa: CASSYPRDRDYSNQPQHF; CDR3nt: TGTGCCAGCAGTTACCCCCGGGACAGGGACTATAGCAATCAGCCCCAGCATTTT; d_gene: TRBD1; j_gene: TRBJ1-5; v_gene: TRBV6-2/TRBV6-3; abundance: NA
CDR3aa: CASSIVRGGLPEQFF; CDR3nt: TGTGCCAGTAGTATCGTGAGGGGGGGCCTTCCTGAGCAGTTCTTC; d_gene: NA; j_gene: TRBJ2-1; v_gene: TRBV19; abundance: NA
CDR3aa: CASSLGLGGIEQFF; CDR3nt: TGTGCCAGCAGTTTAGGTTTGGGGGGAATTGAGCAGTTCTTC; d_gene: NA; j_gene: TRBJ2-1; v_gene: TRBV27; abundance: NA
CDR3aa: CSVSLDSYEQYF; CDR3nt: TGCAGCGTTTCACTTGACTCCTACGAGCAGTACTTC; d_gene: NA; j_gene: TRBJ2-7; v_gene: TRBV29-1; abundance: NA
CDR3aa: CASSRGLADYNEQFF; CDR3nt: TGTGCCAGCAGCCGGGGACTAGCGGATTACAATGAGCAGTTCTTC; d_gene: TRBD2; j_gene: TRBJ2-1; v_gene: TRBV5-6; abundance: once
CDR3aa: CSVDTQGYYGYTF; CDR3nt: TGCAGCGTTGATACTCAGGGGTACTATGGCTACACCTTC; d_gene: NA; j_gene: TRBJ1-2; v_gene: TRBV29-1; abundance: NA
CDR3aa: CASSPDRGGTEAFF; CDR3nt: TGTGCCAGCAGTCCCGACAGGGGAGGCACTGAAGCTTTCTTT; d_gene: TRBD1; j_gene: TRBJ1-1; v_gene: TRBV2; abundance: few
CDR3aa: CSVGGDRGQETQYF; CDR3nt: TGCAGCGTTGGAGGGGACAGGGGGCAAGAGACCCAGTACTTC; d_gene: TRBD1; j_gene: TRBJ2-5; v_gene: TRBV29-1; abundance: NA